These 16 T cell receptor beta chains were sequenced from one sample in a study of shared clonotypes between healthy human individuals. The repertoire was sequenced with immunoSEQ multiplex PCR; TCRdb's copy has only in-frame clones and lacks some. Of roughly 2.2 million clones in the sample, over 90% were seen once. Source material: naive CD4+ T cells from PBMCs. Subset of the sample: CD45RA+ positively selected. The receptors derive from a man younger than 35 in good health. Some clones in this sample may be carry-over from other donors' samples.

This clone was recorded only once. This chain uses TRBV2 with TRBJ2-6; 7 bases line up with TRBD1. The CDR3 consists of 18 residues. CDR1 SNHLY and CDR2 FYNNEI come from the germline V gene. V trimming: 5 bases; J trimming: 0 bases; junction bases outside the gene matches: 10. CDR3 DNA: TGTGCCAGCAGTCCAAGACAGGGCTTTGTCTCTGGGGCCAACGTCCTGACTTTC. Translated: CASSPRQGFVSGANVLTF.

As DNA, the CDR3 is TGTGCCAGCAGCTTCGGGGGTGTCAGCAACGAGCAGTACTTC. It yields the protein CASSFGGVSNEQYF. The chain recombines TRBV5-8 with TRBJ2-7; D might be TRBD2 (6 bases). Germline CDR1 and CDR2: SGHTS and YDEGEE. Trimming removed 2 bases from V and 5 bases from J, with 14 bases in between. There are 14 residues in the CDR3.

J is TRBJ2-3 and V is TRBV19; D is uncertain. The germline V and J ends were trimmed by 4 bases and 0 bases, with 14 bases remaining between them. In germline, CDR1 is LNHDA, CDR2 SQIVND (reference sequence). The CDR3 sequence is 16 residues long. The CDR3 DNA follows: TGTGCCAGTAGTACCGCCGCAGGACCTAGCACAGATACGCAGTATTTT. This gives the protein CASSTAAGPSTDTQYF.

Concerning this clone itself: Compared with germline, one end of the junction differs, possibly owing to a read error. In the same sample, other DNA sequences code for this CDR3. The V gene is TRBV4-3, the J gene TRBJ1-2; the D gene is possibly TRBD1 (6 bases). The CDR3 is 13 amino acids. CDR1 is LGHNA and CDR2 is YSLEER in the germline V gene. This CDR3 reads CASSQEQGRGYTF. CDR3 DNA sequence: TGCGCCAGCAGTCAAGAACAGGGTCGTGGCTACACCTTC.

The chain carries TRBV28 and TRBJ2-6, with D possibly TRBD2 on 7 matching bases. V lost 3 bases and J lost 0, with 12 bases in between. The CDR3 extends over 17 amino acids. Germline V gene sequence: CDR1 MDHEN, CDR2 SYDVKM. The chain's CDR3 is CASSFAGASSGANVLTF. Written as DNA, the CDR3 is TGTGCCAGCAGTTTCGCGGGGGCTTCCTCTGGGGCCAACGTCCTGACTTTC.

This chain's CDR3 is CASSHRLHTVQYF. The CDR3 nucleotides are TGTGCCAGCAGCCACCGACTGCATACGGTGCAGTACTTC. The chain joins TRBV14 to TRBJ2-7; D ambiguous. The CDR3 runs to 13 residues. The germline V gene encodes CDR1 SGHDN and CDR2 FVKESK. Trimming removed 3 bases at V and 9 bases at J, with 15 bases between.

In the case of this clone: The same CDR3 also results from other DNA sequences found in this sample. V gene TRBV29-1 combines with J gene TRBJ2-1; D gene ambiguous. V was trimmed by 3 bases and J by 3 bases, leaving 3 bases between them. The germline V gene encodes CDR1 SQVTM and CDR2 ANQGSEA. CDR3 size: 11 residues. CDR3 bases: TGCAGCGTTGACAGCTACAATGAGCAGTTCTTC. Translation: CSVDSYNEQFF.

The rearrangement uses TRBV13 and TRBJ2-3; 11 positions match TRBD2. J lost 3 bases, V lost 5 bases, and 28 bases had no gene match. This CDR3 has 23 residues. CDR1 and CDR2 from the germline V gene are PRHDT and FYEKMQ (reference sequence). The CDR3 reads CASSLLEPGGIAGGPHLTDTQYF. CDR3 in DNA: TGTGCCAGCAGCCTACTGGAACCCGGGGGGATAGCGGGAGGGCCTCATTTGACAGATACGCAGTATTTT. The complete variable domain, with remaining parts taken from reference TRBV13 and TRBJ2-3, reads AAGVIQSPRHLIKEKRETATLKCYPIPRHDTVYWYQQGPGQDPQFLISFYEKMQSDKGSIPDRFSAQQFSDYHSELNMSSLELGDSALYFCASSLLEPGGIAGGPHLTDTQYFGPGTRLTVL.

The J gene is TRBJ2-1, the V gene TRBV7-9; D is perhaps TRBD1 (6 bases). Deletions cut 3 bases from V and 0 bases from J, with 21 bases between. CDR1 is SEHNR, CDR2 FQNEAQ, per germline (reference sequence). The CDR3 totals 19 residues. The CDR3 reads CASSLIRGTITTSYNEQFF. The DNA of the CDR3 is TGTGCCAGCAGCTTGATCCGAGGGACAATAACGACCTCCTACAATGAGCAGTTCTTC.

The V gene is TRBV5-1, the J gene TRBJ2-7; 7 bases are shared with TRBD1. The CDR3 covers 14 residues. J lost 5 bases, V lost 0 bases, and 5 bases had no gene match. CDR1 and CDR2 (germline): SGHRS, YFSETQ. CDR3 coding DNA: TGCGCCAGCAGCTTGGGAGAGGGGGCGGACGAGCAGTACTTC. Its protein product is CASSLGEGADEQYF.

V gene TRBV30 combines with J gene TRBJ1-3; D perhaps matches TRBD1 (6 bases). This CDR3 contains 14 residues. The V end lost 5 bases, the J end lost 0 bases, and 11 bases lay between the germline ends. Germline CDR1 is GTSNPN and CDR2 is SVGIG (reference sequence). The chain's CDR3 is CAWDQGSSGNTIYF. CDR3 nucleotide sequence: TGTGCCTGGGATCAGGGGTCCTCTGGAAACACCATATATTTT.

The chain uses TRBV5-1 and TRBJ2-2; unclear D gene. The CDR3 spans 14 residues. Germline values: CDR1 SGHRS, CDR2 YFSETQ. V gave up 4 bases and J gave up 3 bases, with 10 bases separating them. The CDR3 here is CASSIRPDTGELFF. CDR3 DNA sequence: TGCGCCAGCAGCATCCGCCCGGACACCGGGGAGCTGTTTTTT.

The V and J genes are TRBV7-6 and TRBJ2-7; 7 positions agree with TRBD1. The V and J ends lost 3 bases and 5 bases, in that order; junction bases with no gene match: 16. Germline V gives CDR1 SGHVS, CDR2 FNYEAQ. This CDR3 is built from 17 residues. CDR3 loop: CASSLGRGGRGDHEQYF. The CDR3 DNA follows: TGTGCCAGCAGCTTGGGTAGAGGGGGCAGGGGTGATCACGAGCAGTACTTC.

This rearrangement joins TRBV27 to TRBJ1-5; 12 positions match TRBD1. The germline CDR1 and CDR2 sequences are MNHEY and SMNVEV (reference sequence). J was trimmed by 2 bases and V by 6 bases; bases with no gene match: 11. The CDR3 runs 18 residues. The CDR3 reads CASRTRGQGAGGNQPQHF. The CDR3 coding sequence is TGTGCCAGCAGGACGAGGGGACAGGGGGCTGGGGGCAATCAGCCCCAGCATTTT.

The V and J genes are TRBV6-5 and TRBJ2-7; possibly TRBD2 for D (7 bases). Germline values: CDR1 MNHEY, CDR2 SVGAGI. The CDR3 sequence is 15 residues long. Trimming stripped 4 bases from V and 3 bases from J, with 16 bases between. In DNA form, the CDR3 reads TGTGCCAGCAGTTCCGATGGGGGGGGCGGCTACGAGCAGTACTTC. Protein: CASSSDGGGGYEQYF.

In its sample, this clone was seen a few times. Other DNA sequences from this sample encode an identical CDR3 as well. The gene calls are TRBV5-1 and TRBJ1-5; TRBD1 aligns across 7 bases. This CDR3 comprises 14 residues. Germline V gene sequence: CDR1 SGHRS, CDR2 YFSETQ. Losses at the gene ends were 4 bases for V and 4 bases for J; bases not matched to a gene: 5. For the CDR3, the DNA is TGCGCCAGCAGCCAGGGACAGCCTAATCAGCCCCAGCATTTT. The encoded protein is CASSQGQPNQPQHF. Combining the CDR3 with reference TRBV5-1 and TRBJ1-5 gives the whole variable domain KAGVTQTPRYLIKTRGQQVTLSCSPISGHRSVSWYQQTPGQGLQFLFEYFSETQRNKGNFPGRFSGRQFSNSRSEMNVSTLELGDSALYLCASSQGQPNQPQHFGDGTRLSIL.